This T cell receptor beta chain appears in the sequencing data of a study of monozygotic twins with inflammatory bowel disease. TCRdb reprocessed the 5' RACE reads, keeping one entry per CDR3 protein, no DNA. Its clone listing holds around 450,000 distinct CDR3 sequences. The sequence was obtained from a human donor with ulcerative colitis or Crohn's disease, or a healthy co-twin of an affected twin (not recorded which). Input material: blood.

CDR3 amino acids: CSANGGEVFAYNEQFF. The V gene is TRBV20-1, the J gene TRBJ2-1; TCRdb returns TRBD1, unconfirmable since there is no DNA. The CDR3 has 16 amino acids. Germline V gene lookup returns CDR1 DFQATT and CDR2 SNEGSKA (reference sequence).